This T cell receptor (beta chain) originates from a study of blood T cell repertoires in COVID-19. Study details: COVID-19 samples, acute and convalescent, were from the United States, Italy and Spain. Nucleic acid was either cDNA or gDNA, and it came from T cells, B-cell-depleted T cells, or PBMCs.

The V gene's germline CDR1 is SGHVS and CDR2 FNYEAQ. V was trimmed by 5 bases and J by 3 bases, leaving 8 bases between them. This CDR3 is 13 amino acids long. In the original workflow: How many nucleated cells were present was estimated from reference gene primer amplification. Repertoires were generated with immunoSEQ multiplex PCR, while TCRdb's copy carries only in-frame clones and drops some. The V and J calls and clone size come from that table; D and trimming were worked out from the DNA. The data contain roughly 110,000 clones, around 88% of them singletons. The V call is TRBV7-6, the J call TRBJ1-3, with D uncertain. The receptor's source is a man aged 50 to 60 with active or convalescent COVID-19. The sequenced material came from peripheral blood. The CDR3 sequence is CASSAQLGNTIYF. The CDR3 DNA follows: TGTGCCAGCAGCGCCCAACTTGGAAACACCATATATTTT.